This is a list of T cell receptor beta chains from one sample in a study of beta chain features in type 1 diabetes. The assay was immunoSEQ multiplex PCR, and TCRdb's table has in-frame clones only and misses some. The sample gives roughly 730,000 clones, about an eighth of which show up once; roughly 0.022% is in the top ten. The sequenced sample was naive CD4+ T cells from blood. The receptors shown here come from a man younger than 35 with type 1 diabetes. Both conserved end residues are part of each CDR3. Size is stated for part of the rows, as once, few or many counts, or as a class when the clone is expanded.

V,length,size,J,CDR3
TRBV13,15,.,TRBJ1-1,CASSLYRGMNTEAFF
TRBV30,14,.,TRBJ1-6,CAWRSPALNSPLHF
TRBV2,15,.,TRBJ1-5,CASRGGQGSNQPQHF
TRBV7-2,14,.,TRBJ2-3,CASSLGGAWDTQYF
TRBV18,15,few,TRBJ2-3,CASSPIEGGPMAQYF
TRBV7-9,12,.,TRBJ1-1,CASSLMYTEAFF
TRBV6-1,14,.,TRBJ1-1,CAIRGTGMNTEAFF
TRBV6-5,12,.,TRBJ2-1,CASSYQDAGQVF
TRBV5-1,16,.,TRBJ1-3,CASSLPGTSSGNTIYF
TRBV2,15,.,TRBJ1-6,CASSEAYRGSSPLHF
TRBV6-5,13,.,TRBJ2-7,CATGRQVTFEQYF
TRBV4-1,15,.,TRBJ1-2,CASSQDPFGSYGYTF
TRBV5-1,16,.,TRBJ2-2,CASSLAGTGATGELFF
TRBV2,13,.,TRBJ1-1,CASSDARDTEAFF
TRBV7-9,12,few,TRBJ2-4,CASSPGGDIQYF
TRBV11-2,14,.,TRBJ1-2,CASSLGPAGDGYTF
TRBV7-2,13,few,TRBJ1-1,CASSSQEGTEAFF
TRBV9,16,few,TRBJ1-1,CASSGGTGMDGTEAFF
TRBV7-6,16,.,TRBJ2-5,CASSLSLGQGEETQYF
TRBV10-3,16,.,TRBJ2-2,CAISESREPFTGELFF
TRBV23-1,17,.,TRBJ1-6,CASSQRGRDTNNSPLHF
TRBV6-4,16,few,TRBJ2-3,CASSQVDSSSTDTQYF
TRBV30,12,.,TRBJ2-3,CACSMVIRTQYF
TRBV7-8,14,.,TRBJ1-2,CASSLAGFNYGYTF
TRBV7-2,16,once,TRBJ2-7,CASSPHRVGRVYEQYF
TRBV5-1,13,.,TRBJ2-5,CASNQGGQETQYF
TRBV6-5,16,.,TRBJ2-5,CASSYSGSGGFGTQYF
TRBV29-1,13,few,TRBJ1-2,CSAGDRSFEGYTF
TRBV2,13,few,TRBJ1-1,CATTIGLGTEAFF
TRBV5-4,16,few,TRBJ2-3,CASSLVGWSSTDTQYF
TRBV25-1,12,.,TRBJ1-1,CASSKQYTEAFF
TRBV6-5,13,few,TRBJ1-5,CASSYDNNQPQHF